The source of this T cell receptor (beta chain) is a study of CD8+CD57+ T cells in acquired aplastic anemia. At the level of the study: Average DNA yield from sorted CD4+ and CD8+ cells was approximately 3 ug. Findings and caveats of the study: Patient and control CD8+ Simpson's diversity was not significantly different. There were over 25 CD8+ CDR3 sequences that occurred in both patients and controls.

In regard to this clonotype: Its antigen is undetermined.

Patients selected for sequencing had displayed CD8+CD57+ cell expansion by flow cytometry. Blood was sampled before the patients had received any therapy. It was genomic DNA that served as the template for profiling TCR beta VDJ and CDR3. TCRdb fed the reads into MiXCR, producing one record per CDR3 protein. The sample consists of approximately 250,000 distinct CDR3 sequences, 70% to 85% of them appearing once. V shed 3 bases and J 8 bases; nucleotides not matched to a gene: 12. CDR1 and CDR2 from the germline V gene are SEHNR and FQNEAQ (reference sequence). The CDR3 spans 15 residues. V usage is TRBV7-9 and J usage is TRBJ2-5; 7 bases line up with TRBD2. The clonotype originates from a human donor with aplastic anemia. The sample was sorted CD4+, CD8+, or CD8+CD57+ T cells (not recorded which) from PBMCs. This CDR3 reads CASSFQRSGEGTQYF. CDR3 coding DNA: TGTGCCAGCAGCTTTCAACGAAGCGGGGAAGGCACCCAGTACTTC.